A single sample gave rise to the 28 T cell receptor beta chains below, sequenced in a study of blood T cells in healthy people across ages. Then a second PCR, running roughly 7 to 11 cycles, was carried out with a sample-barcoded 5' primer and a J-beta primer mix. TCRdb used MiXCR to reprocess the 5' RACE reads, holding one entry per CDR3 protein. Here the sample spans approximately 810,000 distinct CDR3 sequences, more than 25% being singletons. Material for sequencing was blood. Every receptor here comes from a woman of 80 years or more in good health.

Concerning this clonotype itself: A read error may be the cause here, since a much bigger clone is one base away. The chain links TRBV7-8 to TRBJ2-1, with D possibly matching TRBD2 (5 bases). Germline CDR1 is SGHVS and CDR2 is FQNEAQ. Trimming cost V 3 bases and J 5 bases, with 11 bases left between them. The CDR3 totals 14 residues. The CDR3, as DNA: TGTGCCAGCAGCTTTTGGAAGGGAGACAATGAGCAGTTCTTC. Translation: CASSFWKGDNEQFF.

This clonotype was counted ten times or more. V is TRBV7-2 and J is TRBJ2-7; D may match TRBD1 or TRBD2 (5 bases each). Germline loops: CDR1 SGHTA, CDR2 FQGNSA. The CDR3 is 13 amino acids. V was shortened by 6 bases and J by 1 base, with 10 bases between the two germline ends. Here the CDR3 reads CASRSGTSYEQYF. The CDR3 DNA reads TGTGCCAGCAGATCCGGGACGTCCTACGAGCAGTACTTC.

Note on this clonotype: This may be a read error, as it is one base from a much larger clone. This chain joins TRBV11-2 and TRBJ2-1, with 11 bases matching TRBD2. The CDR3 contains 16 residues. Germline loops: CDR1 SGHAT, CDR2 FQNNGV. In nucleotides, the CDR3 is TGTACCAGCAGCCCGGGGGGTAGCGGGGGGGCCAATGAGCAGTTCTTC. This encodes CTSSPGGSGGANEQFF.

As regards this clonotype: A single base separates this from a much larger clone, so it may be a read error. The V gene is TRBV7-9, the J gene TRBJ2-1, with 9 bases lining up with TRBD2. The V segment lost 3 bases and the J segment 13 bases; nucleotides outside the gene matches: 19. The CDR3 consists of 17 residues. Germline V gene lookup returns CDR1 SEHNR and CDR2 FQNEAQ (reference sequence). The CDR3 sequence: CASSFGLAGRIQETQFF. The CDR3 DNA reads TGTGCCAGCAGCTTTGGTCTAGCGGGGCGGATCCAAGAGACCCAGTTCTTC.

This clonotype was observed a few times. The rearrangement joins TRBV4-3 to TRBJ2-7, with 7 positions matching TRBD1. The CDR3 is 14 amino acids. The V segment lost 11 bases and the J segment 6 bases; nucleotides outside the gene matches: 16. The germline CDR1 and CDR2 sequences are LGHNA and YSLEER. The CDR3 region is CAPPSGTEGIEQYF. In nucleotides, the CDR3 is TGCGCCCCCCCATCCGGGACAGAAGGAATCGAGCAGTACTTC.

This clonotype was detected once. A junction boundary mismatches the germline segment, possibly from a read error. The CDR3 spells CASRDARVKAGELYF. The CDR3 coding sequence is TGTGCCAGCAGAGACGCAAGGGTGAAAGCCGGGGAGCTGTATTTT. The chain combines TRBV12-3 or TRBV12-4 with TRBJ2-2; D may be TRBD2 (5 bases). There are 15 residues in the CDR3.

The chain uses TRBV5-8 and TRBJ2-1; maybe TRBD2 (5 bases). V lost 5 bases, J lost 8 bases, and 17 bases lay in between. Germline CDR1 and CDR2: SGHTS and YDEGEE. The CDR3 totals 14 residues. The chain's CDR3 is CASSPGRGLDEQFF. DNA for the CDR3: TGTGCCAGCAGTCCAGGACGGGGTCTAGATGAGCAGTTCTTC.

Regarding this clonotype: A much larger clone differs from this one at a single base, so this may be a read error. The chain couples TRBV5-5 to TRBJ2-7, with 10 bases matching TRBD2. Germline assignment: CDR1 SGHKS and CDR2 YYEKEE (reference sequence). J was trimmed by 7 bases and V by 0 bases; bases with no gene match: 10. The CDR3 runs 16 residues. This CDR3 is CASSLAGTSAYNEQYF. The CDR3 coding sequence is TGTGCCAGCAGCTTGGCCGGGACTAGCGCGTACAATGAGCAGTACTTC. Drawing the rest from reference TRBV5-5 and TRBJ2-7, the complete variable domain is DAGVTQSPTHLIKTRGQQVTLRCSPISGHKSVSWYQQVLGQGPQFIFQYYEKEERGRGNFPDRFSARQFPNYSSELNVNALLLGDSALYLCASSLAGTSAYNEQYFGPGTRLTVT.

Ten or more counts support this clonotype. Written as DNA, the CDR3 is TGTGCCAGCAGTCCGGGGGACAGGCTTTACGAGCAGTACTTC. This gives the protein CASSPGDRLYEQYF. V gene TRBV27 combines with J gene TRBJ2-7; 8 bases are a match to TRBD1. Germline V lookup: CDR1 MNHEY, CDR2 SMNVEV (reference sequence). The CDR3 runs to 14 residues. J gave up 4 bases and V 5 bases, and 7 bases lay outside the gene matches.

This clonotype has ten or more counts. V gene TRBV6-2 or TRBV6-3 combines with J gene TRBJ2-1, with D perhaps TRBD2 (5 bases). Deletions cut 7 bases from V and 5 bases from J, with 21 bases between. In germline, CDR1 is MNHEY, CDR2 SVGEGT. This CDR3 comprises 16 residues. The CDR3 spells CASTSPEVAPNNEQFF. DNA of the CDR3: TGTGCCAGCACCTCCCCCGAAGTAGCGCCGAACAATGAGCAGTTCTTC.

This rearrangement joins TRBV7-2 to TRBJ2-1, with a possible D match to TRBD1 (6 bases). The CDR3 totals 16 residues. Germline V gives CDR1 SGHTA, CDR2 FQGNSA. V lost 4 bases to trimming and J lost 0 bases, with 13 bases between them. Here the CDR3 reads CASSSRTESSYNEQFF. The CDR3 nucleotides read TGTGCCAGCAGCTCTCGGACAGAGAGCTCCTACAATGAGCAGTTCTTC.

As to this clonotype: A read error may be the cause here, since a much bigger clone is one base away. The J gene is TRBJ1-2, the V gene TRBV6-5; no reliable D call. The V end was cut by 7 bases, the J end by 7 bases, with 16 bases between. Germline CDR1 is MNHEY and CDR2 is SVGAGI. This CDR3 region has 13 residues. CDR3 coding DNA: TGTGCCAGCAACACTGAGACGGCCGGTGGCTACACCTTC. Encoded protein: CASNTETAGGYTF.

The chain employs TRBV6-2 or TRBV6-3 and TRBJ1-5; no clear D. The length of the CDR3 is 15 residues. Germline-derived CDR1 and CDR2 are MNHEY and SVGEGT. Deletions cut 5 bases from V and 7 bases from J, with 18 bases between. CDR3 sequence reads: CASSHLASGRQPQHF. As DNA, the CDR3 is TGTGCCAGCAGTCATTTAGCGTCCGGCCGCCAGCCCCAGCATTTT.

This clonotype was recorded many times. The CDR3 is CATSRAGGSSDTQYF. CDR3 coding DNA: TGTGCCACCAGCCGGGCGGGGGGTTCGTCGGATACGCAGTATTTT. The chain employs TRBV15 and TRBJ2-3; the match to TRBD2 covers 8 bases. Losses at the gene ends were 5 bases for V and 6 bases for J; bases not matched to a gene: 10. Germline V lookup: CDR1 LNHNV, CDR2 YYDKDF (reference sequence). The CDR3 is 15 amino acids.

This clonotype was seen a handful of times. CDR3 DNA sequence: TGTGCCAGCAGCCACCCACCGGACGAGGGCTACACCTTC. This translates into CASSHPPDEGYTF. The chain couples TRBV12-3 or TRBV12-4 to TRBJ1-2; no reliable D call. V was trimmed by 6 bases and J by 8 bases, leaving 16 bases between them. This CDR3 comprises 13 residues.

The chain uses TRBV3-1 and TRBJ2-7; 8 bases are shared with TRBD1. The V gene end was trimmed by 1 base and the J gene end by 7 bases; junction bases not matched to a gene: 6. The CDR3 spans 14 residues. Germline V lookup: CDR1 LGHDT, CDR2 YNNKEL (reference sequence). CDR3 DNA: TGTGCCAGCAGCCAAGTACCAGACAGGGGTGAGCAGTACTTC. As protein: CASSQVPDRGEQYF.

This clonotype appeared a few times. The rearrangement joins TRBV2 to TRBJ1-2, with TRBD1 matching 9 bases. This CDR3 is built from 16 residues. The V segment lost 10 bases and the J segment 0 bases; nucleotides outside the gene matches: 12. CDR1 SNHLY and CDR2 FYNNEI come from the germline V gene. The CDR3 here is CAIGDRDSTTNYGYTF. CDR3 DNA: TGTGCCATCGGGGACAGGGACTCAACCACTAACTATGGCTACACCTTC.

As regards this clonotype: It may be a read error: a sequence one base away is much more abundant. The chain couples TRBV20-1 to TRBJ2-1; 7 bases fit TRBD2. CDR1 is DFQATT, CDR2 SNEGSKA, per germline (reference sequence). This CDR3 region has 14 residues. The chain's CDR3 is CSVRDRVAGNEQFF. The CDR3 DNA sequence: TGCAGTGTTAGAGATAGAGTAGCGGGCAATGAGCAGTTCTTC.

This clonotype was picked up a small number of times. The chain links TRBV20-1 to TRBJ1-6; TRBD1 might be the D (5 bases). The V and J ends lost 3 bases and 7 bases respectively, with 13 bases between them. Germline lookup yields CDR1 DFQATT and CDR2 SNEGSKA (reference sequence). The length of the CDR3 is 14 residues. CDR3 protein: CSASRQQTNSPLHF. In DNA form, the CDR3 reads TGCAGTGCTAGCCGACAGCAGACCAATTCACCCCTCCACTTT.

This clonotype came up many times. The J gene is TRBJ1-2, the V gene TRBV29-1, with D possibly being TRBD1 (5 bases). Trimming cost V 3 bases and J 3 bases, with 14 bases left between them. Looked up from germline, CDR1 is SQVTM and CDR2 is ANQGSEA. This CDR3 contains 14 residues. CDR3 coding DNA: TGCAGCGTTGAGCGGGACTCCTGGGACTATGGCTACACCTTC. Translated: CSVERDSWDYGYTF.

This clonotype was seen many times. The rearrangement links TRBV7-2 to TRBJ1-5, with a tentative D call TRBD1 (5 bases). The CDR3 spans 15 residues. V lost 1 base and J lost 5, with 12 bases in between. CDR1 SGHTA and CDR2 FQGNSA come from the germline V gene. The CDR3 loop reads CASSLGTGGYQPQHF. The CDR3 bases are TGTGCCAGCAGCTTAGGTACGGGGGGGTATCAGCCCCAGCATTTT.

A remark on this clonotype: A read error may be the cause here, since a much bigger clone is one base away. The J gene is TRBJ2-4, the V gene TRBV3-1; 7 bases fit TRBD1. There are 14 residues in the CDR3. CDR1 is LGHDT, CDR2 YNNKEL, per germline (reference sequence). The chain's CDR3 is CASSHTTGVGEQHF. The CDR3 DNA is TGTGCCAGCAGCCATACTACAGGGGTTGGCGAGCAGCACTTC.

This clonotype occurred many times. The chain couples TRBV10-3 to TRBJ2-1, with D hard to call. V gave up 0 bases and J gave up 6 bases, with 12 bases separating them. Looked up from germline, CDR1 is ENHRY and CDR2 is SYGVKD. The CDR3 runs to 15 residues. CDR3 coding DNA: TGTGCCATCAGTGAGTCAGGGTCAATAGTCAATGAGCAGTTCTTC. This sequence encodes CAISESGSIVNEQFF.

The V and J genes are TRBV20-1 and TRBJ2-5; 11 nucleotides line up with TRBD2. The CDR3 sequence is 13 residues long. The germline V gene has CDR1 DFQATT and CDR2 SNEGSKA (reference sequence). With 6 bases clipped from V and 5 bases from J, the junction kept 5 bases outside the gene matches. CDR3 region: CSAETSGEETQYF. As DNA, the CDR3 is TGCAGTGCAGAGACTAGCGGGGAGGAGACCCAGTACTTC.

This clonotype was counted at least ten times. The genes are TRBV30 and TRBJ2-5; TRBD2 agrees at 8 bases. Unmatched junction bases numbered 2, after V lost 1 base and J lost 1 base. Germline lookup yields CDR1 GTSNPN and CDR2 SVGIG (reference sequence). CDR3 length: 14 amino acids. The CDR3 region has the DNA TGTGCCTGGAGTGCGGGGGGGGTCCAAGAGACCCAGTACTTC. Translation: CAWSAGGVQETQYF.

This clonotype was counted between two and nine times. In DNA form, the CDR3 reads TGTGCCAGCAGCTTAAACCCCCCCTTGACCAAAAACATTCAGTACTTC. Encoded protein: CASSLNPPLTKNIQYF. The chain carries TRBV7-2 and TRBJ2-4, with D hard to call. There are 16 residues in the CDR3. Germline-derived CDR1 and CDR2 are SGHTA and FQGNSA. Trimming removed 2 bases from V and 2 bases from J, with 13 bases in between.

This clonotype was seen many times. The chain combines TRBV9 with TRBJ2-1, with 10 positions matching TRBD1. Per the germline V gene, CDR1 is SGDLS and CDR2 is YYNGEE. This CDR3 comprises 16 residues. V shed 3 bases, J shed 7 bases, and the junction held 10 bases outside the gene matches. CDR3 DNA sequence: TGTGCCAGCAGCGCCAAGACAGGGGGCGCGGGGAATGAGCAGTTCTTC. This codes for CASSAKTGGAGNEQFF.

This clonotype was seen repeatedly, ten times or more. The CDR3 DNA reads as TGTGCCAGCAGCCAAGATATGGGGCGGTACGAGCAGTACTTC. The encoded protein is CASSQDMGRYEQYF. The V and J genes are TRBV3-1 and TRBJ2-7, with TRBD1 as a possible D gene (5 bases). The CDR3 runs to 14 residues. V was trimmed by 0 bases and J by 4 bases, leaving 10 bases between them. The germline V gene encodes CDR1 LGHDT and CDR2 YNNKEL (reference sequence).